These 6 T cell receptor beta chains share one sample of origin, sequenced in a study of neurological immune-mediated disorders. Each CDR3 protein is one row after TCRdb ran MiXCR on the 5' RACE reads. The table lists about 16,000 distinct CDR3 sequences, about 20% of them singletons. Input material: PBMCs. Receptors were obtained from a man in his fifties or sixties in good health.

This clonotype showed up many times. The chain links TRBV20-1 to TRBJ2-5; TRBD1 or TRBD2 may be the D gene (5 bases each). The V end lost 0 bases, the J end lost 5 bases, and 19 bases lay between the germline ends. Germline V CDR1 and CDR2: DFQATT, SNEGSKA (reference sequence). The CDR3 extends over 16 amino acids. CDR3 sequence reads: CSARDPSRAGWETQYF. The CDR3 DNA reads as TGCAGTGCTAGAGATCCCTCGCGGGCAGGGTGGGAGACCCAGTACTTC.

This clonotype was observed many times. V is TRBV7-9 and J is TRBJ1-2; D is possibly TRBD1 (5 bases). The V gene lost 0 bases and the J gene lost 6 bases, with 14 bases spanning the gap. The CDR3 is made up of 15 amino acids. Germline loops: CDR1 SEHNR, CDR2 FQNEAQ (reference sequence). The CDR3, as DNA: TGTGCCAGCAGCTTAGCGTCAGGGTCCGGGGATGGCTACACCTTC. Residues: CASSLASGSGDGYTF.

This clonotype appeared many times. This chain uses TRBV3-1 with TRBJ2-1; D not certain. The CDR3 covers 11 residues. With 5 bases removed from V and 4 bases from J, the gap between germline ends came to 3 bases. Germline CDR1 LGHDT, CDR2 YNNKEL (reference sequence). The CDR3 sequence: CASSKYNEQFF. Here the CDR3 DNA reads TGTGCCAGCAGCAAATACAATGAGCAGTTCTTC.

This clonotype is labeled medium-sized (0.01 to 0.1%). V usage is TRBV29-1 and J usage is TRBJ2-2; 8 positions match TRBD1. V lost 7 bases and J lost 4; bases outside the gene matches: 5. The germline V gene encodes CDR1 SQVTM and CDR2 ANQGSEA. This CDR3 comprises 13 residues. CDR3 sequence reads: CSGTGSRTGELFF. In nucleotides, the CDR3 is TGCAGCGGGACAGGGTCGCGCACCGGGGAGCTGTTTTTT.

This clonotype was detected many times. This chain connects TRBV20-1 to TRBJ2-3, with a possible D match to TRBD1 (6 bases). Germline V gene data show CDR1 as DFQATT and CDR2 as SNEGSKA (reference sequence). The V gene lost 1 base and the J gene lost 3 bases, with 14 bases spanning the gap. The CDR3 contains 15 residues. The CDR3 DNA follows: TGCAGTGCTAGAGCTCTGACAGGAAGGACAGATACGCAGTATTTT. Translating it yields CSARALTGRTDTQYF.

This clonotype appeared many times. The chain joins TRBV28 to TRBJ2-2, with D maybe TRBD1 (7 bases). Germline lookup yields CDR1 MDHEN and CDR2 SYDVKM. Trimming cost V 8 bases and J 4 bases, with 17 bases left between them. The CDR3 contains 15 residues. The CDR3 DNA follows: TGTGCCAGCGGGCCCGGCGGGACAGCCACCGGGGAGCTGTTTTTT. Amino acids: CASGPGGTATGELFF.